The 12 T cell receptor beta chains in this list originate from one sample, sequenced in a study of neoadjuvant anti-PD-1 for oral cavity cancer. Repertoires were generated with immunoSEQ multiplex PCR, while TCRdb's copy carries only in-frame clones and drops some. The sample contains roughly 13,000 clones, about 61% of which appear only once. The sample here was PBMCs, taken before nivolumab (anti-PD-1) treatment. These receptors all come from a person aged 35-80 years with oral cavity squamous cell carcinoma.

The chain is built from TRBV4-1 and TRBJ2-3, with D tentatively TRBD2 (6 bases). This CDR3 spans 14 amino acids. Looked up from germline, CDR1 is MGHRA and CDR2 is YSYEKL. V lost 6 bases and J 1 base, leaving 11 bases between the germline ends. CDR3 sequence (DNA): TGCGCCAGCAGTCTGTCGGGGGGCACAGATACGCAGTATTTT. Protein sequence: CASSLSGGTDTQYF.

This chain uses TRBV5-6 with TRBJ1-2; D is uncertain. The CDR3 runs 15 residues. Trimming cost V 1 base and J 3 bases, with 13 bases left between them. Germline assignment: CDR1 SGHDT and CDR2 YYEEEE. The CDR3 DNA sequence: TGTGCCAGCAGCTTGTTGATTGGGGAACACTATGGCTACACCTTC. It encodes CASSLLIGEHYGYTF.

This rearrangement joins TRBV5-4 to TRBJ2-5; TRBD2 agrees at 15 bases. The CDR3 is 17 residues long. Germline loops: CDR1 SGHNT, CDR2 YYREEE (reference sequence). After removal of 4 bases from V and 1 base from J, the junction contained 5 bases not matched to a gene. CDR3 nucleotides: TGTGCCAGCAGCCGGGGACTAGCGGGAGGAACCCAAGAGACCCAGTACTTC. It yields the protein CASSRGLAGGTQETQYF.

This rearrangement joins TRBV28 to TRBJ1-1; a weak D match, TRBD1 (6 bases). Between the trimmed V and J ends, which lost 6 bases and 4 bases, there was a span of 15 bases. The V gene's germline CDR1 is MDHEN and CDR2 SYDVKM. This CDR3 is 14 amino acids long. CDR3 coding DNA: TGTGCCAGCAGCCCCGGGGGCGTGAGCACTGAAGCTTTCTTT. It encodes CASSPGGVSTEAFF.

The chain is built from TRBV10-3 and TRBJ2-3, with D uncertain. The CDR3 is made up of 14 amino acids. Trimming took off 4 bases at V and 4 bases at J, with 12 bases between the two ends. Germline loops: CDR1 ENHRY, CDR2 SYGVKD. DNA for the CDR3: TGTGCCATCAGTGGTTCCGGAGAGGCAGATACGCAGTATTTT. Protein: CAISGSGEADTQYF.

The V and J genes are TRBV28 and TRBJ1-3, with TRBD1 as a possible D gene (6 bases). V was pared by 3 bases and J by 2 bases, with 8 bases between. The germline gives CDR1 MDHEN, CDR2 SYDVKM. The CDR3 is made up of 14 amino acids. CDR3 amino acids: CASSFGGTGNTIYF. For the CDR3, the DNA is TGTGCCAGCAGTTTTGGGGGCACTGGAAACACCATATATTTT.

The chain carries TRBV5-5 and TRBJ2-2, with D uncertain. CDR3 length: 15 amino acids. V was cut by 2 bases and J by 0 bases, with 8 bases left in between. Germline V gene lookup returns CDR1 SGHKS and CDR2 YYEKEE (reference sequence). CDR3 residues: CASSFFWANTGELFF. CDR3 bases: TGTGCCAGCAGCTTTTTCTGGGCGAACACCGGGGAGCTGTTTTTT.

The chain carries TRBV5-4 and TRBJ1-1; the D is unclear. Between the trimmed V and J ends, which lost 0 bases and 3 bases, there was a span of 9 bases. The germline gives CDR1 SGHNT, CDR2 YYREEE (reference sequence). The CDR3 is 14 residues long. The DNA for the CDR3 is TGTGCCAGCAGCTTGGCTGGCACTTACACTGAAGCTTTCTTT. Amino acids: CASSLAGTYTEAFF.

The rearrangement links TRBV9 to TRBJ1-1, with D possibly being TRBD1 (6 bases). V lost 0 bases to trimming and J lost 5 bases, with 14 bases between them. Germline V lookup: CDR1 SGDLS, CDR2 YYNGEE. This CDR3 has 15 residues. The CDR3 region is CASSVEGVRRTEAFF. Here the CDR3 DNA reads TGTGCCAGCAGCGTAGAGGGGGTCCGGCGAACTGAAGCTTTCTTT.

The sample holds a few counts of this clone. The rearrangement links TRBV5-4 to TRBJ2-1; D gene unclear. V lost 2 bases and J 5 bases, leaving 8 bases between the germline ends. CDR1 SGHNT and CDR2 YYREEE come from the germline V gene (reference sequence). CDR3 length equals 13 residues. The CDR3 sequence is CASSFKRNNEQFF. The CDR3, as DNA: TGTGCCAGCAGCTTTAAGCGAAACAATGAGCAGTTCTTC.

The V and J genes are TRBV9 and TRBJ2-7; D is perhaps TRBD1 (5 bases). Germline V lookup: CDR1 SGDLS, CDR2 YYNGEE. CDR3 length equals 15 residues. V was shortened by 0 bases and J by 3 bases, with 13 bases between the two germline ends. Written as DNA, the CDR3 is TGTGCCAGCAGCGTAGGGGGCAAAGGTGGCTACGAGCAGTACTTC. Protein: CASSVGGKGGYEQYF.

This chain uses TRBV6-1 with TRBJ2-5, with a tentative D call TRBD1 (6 bases). V lost 4 bases to trimming and J lost 5 bases, with 14 bases between them. The V gene's germline CDR1 is MNHNS and CDR2 SASEGT. The CDR3 loop spans 14 amino acids. For the CDR3, the DNA is TGTGCCAGCAGTGCCGACAGGCAAGGGGAGACCCAGTACTTC. It encodes CASSADRQGETQYF.